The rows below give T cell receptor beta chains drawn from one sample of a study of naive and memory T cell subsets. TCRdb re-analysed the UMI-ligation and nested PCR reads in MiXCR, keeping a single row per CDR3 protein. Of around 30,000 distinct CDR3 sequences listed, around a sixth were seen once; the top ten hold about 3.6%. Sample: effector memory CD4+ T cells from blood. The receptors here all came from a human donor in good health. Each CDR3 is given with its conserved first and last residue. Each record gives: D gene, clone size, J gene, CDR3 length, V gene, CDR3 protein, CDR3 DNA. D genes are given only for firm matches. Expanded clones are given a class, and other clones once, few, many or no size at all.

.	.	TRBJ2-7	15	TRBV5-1	CASRRGTGDYGEQYF	TGCGCCAGCAGGCGGGGAACAGGCGACTATGGCGAGCAGTACTTC
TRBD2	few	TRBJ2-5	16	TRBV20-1	CSTRDLAGGPGETQYF	TGCAGTACTAGAGATCTGGCGGGAGGCCCGGGAGAGACCCAGTACTTC
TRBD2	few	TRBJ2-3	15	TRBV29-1	CSVEAGTSATDTQYF	TGCAGCGTTGAAGCTGGGACTAGCGCCACAGATACGCAGTATTTT
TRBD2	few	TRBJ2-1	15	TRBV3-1	CASSLDGRENNEQFF	TGTGCCAGCAGCCTGGACGGGAGGGAAAACAATGAGCAGTTCTTC
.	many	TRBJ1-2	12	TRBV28	CASKFGLYGYTF	TGTGCCAGCAAATTTGGGCTATATGGCTACACCTTC
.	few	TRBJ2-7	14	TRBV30	CAWSVKIRDYEQYF	TGTGCCTGGAGTGTAAAGATACGGGACTACGAGCAGTACTTC
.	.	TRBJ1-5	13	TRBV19	CASSVNSDQPQHF	TGTGCCAGTAGTGTCAACAGCGATCAGCCCCAGCATTTT
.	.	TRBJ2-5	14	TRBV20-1	CSAREPGPQETQYF	TGCAGTGCTAGAGAGCCGGGACCACAAGAGACCCAGTACTTC
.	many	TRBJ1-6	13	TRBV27	CASSRTSLSPLHF	TGTGCCAGCAGCCGAACTTCACTGTCACCCCTCCACTTT
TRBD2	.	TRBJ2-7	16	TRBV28	CASSAPRLAGTYEQYF	TGTGCCAGCAGTGCCCCCCGACTAGCGGGAACCTACGAGCAGTACTTC
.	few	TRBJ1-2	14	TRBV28	CASSLPRAQRGYTF	TGTGCCAGCAGTTTGCCCCGGGCTCAACGGGGCTACACCTTC
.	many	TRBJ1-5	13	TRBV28	CASSLWGSKPQHF	TGTGCCAGCAGTTTATGGGGTAGTAAGCCCCAGCATTTT
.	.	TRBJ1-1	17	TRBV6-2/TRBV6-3	CASSAHRNPFMNTEAFF	TGTGCCAGCAGCGCACATAGGAATCCTTTCATGAACACTGAAGCTTTCTTT
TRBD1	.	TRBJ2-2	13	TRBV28	CASGTGGSGELFF	TGTGCCAGCGGGACAGGGGGTTCCGGGGAGCTGTTTTTT
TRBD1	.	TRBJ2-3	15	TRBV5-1	CASSLAGQGADTQYF	TGCGCCAGCAGCTTGGCGGGACAGGGGGCCGATACGCAGTATTTT
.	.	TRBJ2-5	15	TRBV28	CASSPAGTPIVTQYF	TGTGCCAGCAGTCCCGCGGGGACTCCCATTGTGACCCAGTACTTC
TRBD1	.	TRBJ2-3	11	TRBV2	CASRQGDTQYF	TGTGCCAGTCGACAGGGAGATACGCAGTATTTT
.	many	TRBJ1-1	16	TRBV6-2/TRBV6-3	CATRHEASYMNTEAFF	TGTGCCACCCGACACGAGGCTTCATACATGAACACTGAAGCTTTCTTT
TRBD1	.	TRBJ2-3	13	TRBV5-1	CASSTRGQLTQYF	TGCGCCAGCAGCACACGGGGACAGCTTACGCAGTATTTT
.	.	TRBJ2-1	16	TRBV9	CASSLSPQGHYNEQFF	TGTGCCAGCAGCCTAAGCCCCCAGGGGCATTACAATGAGCAGTTCTTC
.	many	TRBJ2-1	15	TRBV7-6	CASSLDPDSYNEQFF	TGTGCCAGCAGCTTAGACCCGGATTCCTACAATGAGCAGTTCTTC
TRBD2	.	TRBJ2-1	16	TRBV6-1	CASSGTSGSGQNEQFF	TGTGCCAGCAGTGGAACTAGCGGGAGTGGGCAAAATGAGCAGTTCTTC
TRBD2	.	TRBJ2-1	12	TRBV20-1	CSARGPTSGAFF	TGCAGTGCTAGGGGCCCGACTAGCGGCGCCTTCTTC
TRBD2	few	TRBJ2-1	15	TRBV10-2	CASSVTSGRGGEQFF	TGCGCCAGCAGTGTGACTAGCGGGAGGGGGGGTGAGCAGTTCTTC
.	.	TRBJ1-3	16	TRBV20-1	CSARDAERVSGNTIYF	TGCAGTGCTAGAGATGCTGAAAGGGTATCTGGAAACACCATATATTTT
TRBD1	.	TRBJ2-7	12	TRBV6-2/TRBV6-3	CASRRQGSEQYF	TGTGCCAGCCGCCGACAGGGGTCCGAGCAGTACTTC
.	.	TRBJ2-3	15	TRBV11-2	CASSSAQRSTDTQYF	TGTGCCAGCAGTTCCGCCCAACGGAGCACAGATACGCAGTATTTT
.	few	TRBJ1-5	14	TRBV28	CASSPSDLNQPQHF	TGTGCCAGCAGTCCCTCAGATCTCAATCAGCCCCAGCATTTT
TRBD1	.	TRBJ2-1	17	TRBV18	CASSPTGQGASYNEQFF	TGTGCCAGCTCACCGACGGGACAGGGGGCTTCCTACAATGAGCAGTTCTTC
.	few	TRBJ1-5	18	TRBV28	CASSSSGSGGWSNQPQHF	TGTGCCAGCAGCTCCTCAGGTTCGGGAGGATGGAGCAATCAGCCCCAGCATTTT
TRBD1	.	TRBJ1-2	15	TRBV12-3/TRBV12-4	CASRLGPGQGYGYTF	TGTGCCAGCAGACTGGGCCCGGGACAGGGCTATGGCTACACCTTC
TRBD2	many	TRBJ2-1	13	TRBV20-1	CSAELAGGGEQFF	TGCAGTGCTGAACTAGCGGGAGGGGGGGAGCAGTTCTTC
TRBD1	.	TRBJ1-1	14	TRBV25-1	CASSVTTGYAEAFF	TGTGCCAGCAGTGTAACGACAGGGTACGCTGAAGCTTTCTTT
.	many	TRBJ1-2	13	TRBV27	CASSRRGPYGYTF	TGTGCCAGCAGTAGGCGAGGTCCTTATGGCTACACCTTC
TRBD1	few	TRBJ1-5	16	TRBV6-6	CASSWGTGASNQPQHF	TGTGCCAGCAGTTGGGGGACAGGGGCGAGCAATCAGCCCCAGCATTTT
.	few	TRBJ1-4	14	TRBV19	CASSYGPVEGKLFF	TGTGCCAGTTCTTACGGACCGGTGGAGGGAAAACTGTTTTTT
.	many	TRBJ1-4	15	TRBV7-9	CASSVSLDRSEKLFF	TGTGCCAGCAGCGTGTCCCTAGATCGATCCGAAAAACTGTTTTTT
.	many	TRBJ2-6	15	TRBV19	CASSIPRSGANVLTF	TGTGCCAGTAGTATACCCCGCTCTGGGGCCAACGTCCTGACTTTC
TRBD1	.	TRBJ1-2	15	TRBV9	CASSDVSGGRDGYTF	TGTGCCAGCAGCGACGTGTCAGGGGGCCGCGATGGCTACACCTTC
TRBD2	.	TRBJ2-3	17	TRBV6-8	CASSSNRLAETTDTQYF	TGTGCCAGCAGTTCCAATCGACTAGCGGAGACCACAGATACGCAGTATTTT
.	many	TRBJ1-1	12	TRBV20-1	CSARGRGTEAFF	TGCAGTGCCAGGGGAAGGGGCACTGAAGCTTTCTTT
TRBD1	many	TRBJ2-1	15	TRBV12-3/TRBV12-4	CASRSRDRAIYEQFF	TGTGCCAGCAGAAGCCGGGACAGGGCTATCTATGAGCAGTTCTTC
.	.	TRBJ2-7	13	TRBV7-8	CASSYMTGDEQYF	TGTGCCAGCAGCTATATGACGGGAGACGAGCAGTACTTC
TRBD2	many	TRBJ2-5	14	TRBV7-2	CASRPTSGSETQYF	TGTGCCAGCAGGCCGACTAGCGGGAGTGAGACCCAGTACTTC
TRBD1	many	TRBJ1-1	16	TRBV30	CAWSGGETGVNTEAFF	TGTGCCTGGAGTGGGGGGGAGACAGGGGTGAACACTGAAGCTTTCTTT
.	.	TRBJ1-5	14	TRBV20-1	CSASPKASNQPQHF	TGCAGTGCTTCGCCGAAAGCCAGCAATCAGCCCCAGCATTTT
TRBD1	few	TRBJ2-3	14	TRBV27	CASSKQGAWDTQYF	TGTGCCAGCAGTAAGCAGGGGGCATGGGATACGCAGTATTTT
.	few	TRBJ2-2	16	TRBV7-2	CASSLVRVAFTGELFF	TGTGCCAGCAGCTTAGTTAGGGTGGCATTCACCGGGGAGCTGTTTTTT
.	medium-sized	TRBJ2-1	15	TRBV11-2	CASSLTRGSYNEQFF	TGTGCCAGCAGCTTGACTAGGGGGTCCTACAATGAGCAGTTCTTC
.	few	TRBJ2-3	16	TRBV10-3	CAISEGWGPSTDTQYF	TGTGCCATCAGTGAGGGTTGGGGTCCTAGCACAGATACGCAGTATTTT
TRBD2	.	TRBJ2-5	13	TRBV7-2	CASSPAGGRTQYF	TGTGCCAGCAGCCCAGCGGGAGGGCGGACCCAGTACTTC
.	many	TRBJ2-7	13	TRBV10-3	CAASPMSSYEQYF	TGTGCCGCCTCCCCTATGAGCTCCTACGAGCAGTACTTC